Following are 29 T cell receptor beta chains from one sample sequenced in a study of T cell changes during pregnancy in multiple sclerosis. Profiling relied on immunoSEQ multiplex PCR, and the TCRdb table lists in-frame clones only, not all of them. The profile shows 75,000 to 90,000 clones, around nine tenths of them singletons. The specimen comprised CD4+ T cells from peripheral blood mononuclear cells, sampled before pregnancy. These receptors were obtained from a female donor with multiple sclerosis, enrolled in a pregnancy study.

The chain employs TRBV6-1 and TRBJ2-4, with 9 nucleotides matching TRBD1. CDR1 is MNHNS, CDR2 SASEGT, per germline. V gave up 1 base and J gave up 3 bases; unmatched junction bases: 4. CDR3 length: 16 residues. The chain's CDR3 is CASSEGTGVGKNIQYF. CDR3 sequence (DNA): TGTGCCAGCAGTGAAGGGACAGGGGTGGGCAAAAACATTCAGTACTTC.

The chain is built from TRBV27 and TRBJ2-7; TRBD2 matches 13 bases. The ends lost 4 bases at V and 2 bases at J; junction bases unmatched: 5. CDR1 is MNHEY and CDR2 is SMNVEV in the germline V gene (reference sequence). CDR3 size: 16 residues. Here the CDR3 reads CASSSYGLAGAYEQYF. DNA for the CDR3: TGTGCCAGCAGTTCTTACGGACTAGCGGGAGCCTACGAGCAGTACTTC.

The sample holds one count of this clone. The chain links TRBV6-5 to TRBJ1-1; no firm D call. Germline CDR1 reads MNHEY; CDR2 reads SVGAGI. This CDR3 is 14 amino acids long. Trimming took off 5 bases at V and 0 bases at J, with 10 bases between the two ends. The CDR3 coding sequence is TGTGCCAGCAGTCCAGCGATTATGAACACTGAAGCTTTCTTT. This codes for CASSPAIMNTEAFF.

This rearrangement joins TRBV2 to TRBJ2-2, with 10 bases aligning to TRBD2. V lost 0 bases and J lost 2; bases outside the gene matches: 6. The V gene's germline CDR1 is SNHLY and CDR2 FYNNEI. The CDR3 is 18 amino acids. The CDR3 reads CASSEARLAGVNTGELFF. DNA for the CDR3: TGTGCCAGCAGTGAAGCGCGTCTAGCGGGGGTTAACACCGGGGAGCTGTTTTTT.

This chain joins TRBV14 and TRBJ2-1; tentative D call: TRBD1 (6 bases). The CDR3 is 15 residues long. CDR1 and CDR2 from the germline V gene are SGHDN and FVKESK. V lost 0 bases and J 10 bases, leaving 16 bases between the germline ends. The DNA of the CDR3 is TGTGCCAGCAGCCAAGAAAGGGTCAGGGGCGGGGAGCAGTTCTTC. Translation: CASSQERVRGGEQFF.

The chain joins TRBV2 to TRBJ2-7; 12 bases are a match to TRBD1. CDR1 is SNHLY, CDR2 FYNNEI, per germline. Unmatched junction bases numbered 7, after V lost 10 bases and J lost 6 bases. The CDR3 sequence is 13 residues long. The CDR3, as DNA: TGTGCCACCCGGGACAGGGGGCTGGGCGAGCAGTACTTC. This codes for CATRDRGLGEQYF.

The J gene is TRBJ2-5, the V gene TRBV7-3, with D perhaps TRBD1 (6 bases). The germline V gene has CDR1 SGHTA and CDR2 FQGTGA. This CDR3 spans 15 amino acids. V was clipped by 2 bases and J by 5 bases, with 15 bases between them. The CDR3 region is CASSLGTTGKETQYF. CDR3 nucleotide sequence: TGTGCCAGCAGCTTAGGGACCACAGGGAAGGAGACCCAGTACTTC.

The genes are TRBV15 and TRBJ2-3; unclear D gene. Germline V gene data show CDR1 as LNHNV and CDR2 as YYDKDF (reference sequence). Deletions cut 1 base from V and 0 bases from J, with 11 bases between. The CDR3 sequence is 16 residues long. CDR3 DNA sequence: TGTGCCACCAGCAGAGGTGTAGTTTCTAGCACAGATACGCAGTATTTT. It yields the protein CATSRGVVSSTDTQYF.

The chain employs TRBV6-8 and TRBJ1-6; tentatively, D is TRBD1 (6 bases). Germline CDR1 MNHGY, CDR2 SAAAGT. Trimming pared 4 bases from V and 0 bases from J, leaving 22 bases between. The CDR3 contains 20 residues. CDR3 loop: CASSSYRDTVRSSYNSPLHF. The CDR3 DNA reads as TGTGCCAGCAGTTCCTACCGGGACACCGTACGGAGCTCCTATAATTCACCCCTCCACTTT.

In this sample, this clone turned up a few times. V gene TRBV11-2 combines with J gene TRBJ1-1, with D uncertain. This CDR3 has 15 amino acids. V lost 1 base, J lost 0 bases, and 9 bases lay in between. CDR1 SGHAT and CDR2 FQNNGV come from the germline V gene. The CDR3 is CASSLGSGMNTEAFF. CDR3 in DNA: TGTGCCAGCAGCTTAGGATCGGGGATGAACACTGAAGCTTTCTTT.

The V gene is TRBV28, the J gene TRBJ2-5; TRBD1 agrees at 7 bases. Trimming took 6 bases from V and 4 from J; bases not matched to a gene: 2. The CDR3 spans 12 residues. CDR1 is MDHEN, CDR2 SYDVKM, per germline. The CDR3 bases are TGTGCCAGCAGCTGGGACAGAGAGACCCAGTACTTC. As protein: CASSWDRETQYF. The full variable domain, its missing parts supplied by reference TRBV28 and TRBJ2-5, is DVKVTQSSRYLVKRTGEKVFLECVQDMDHENMFWYRQDPGLGLRLIYFSYDVKMKEKGDIPEGYSVSREKKERFSLILESASTNQTSMYLCASSWDRETQYFGPGTRLLVL.

This chain uses TRBV19 with TRBJ2-2; perhaps TRBD2 as D (5 bases). The germline V gene has CDR1 LNHDA and CDR2 SQIVND (reference sequence). The CDR3 covers 12 residues. Trimming removed 8 bases from V and 7 bases from J, with 11 bases in between. This chain's CDR3 is CASGDRGGELFF. CDR3 bases: TGTGCCAGTGGGGATCGGGGCGGGGAGCTGTTTTTT.

The chain uses TRBV19 and TRBJ1-4; TRBD1 matches at 7 bases. The CDR3 runs to 14 residues. From germline, CDR1 is LNHDA and CDR2 SQIVND (reference sequence). V trimming: 3 bases; J trimming: 6 bases; junction bases outside the gene matches: 4. This CDR3 is CASSITGVDEKLFF. Written as DNA, the CDR3 is TGTGCCAGTAGTATCACAGGGGTGGATGAAAAACTGTTTTTT.

The chain couples TRBV5-1 to TRBJ2-2, with D perhaps TRBD2 (5 bases). Germline V gene sequence: CDR1 SGHRS, CDR2 YFSETQ. The CDR3 is 16 residues long. V lost 2 bases and J lost 2, with 13 bases in between. In DNA, the CDR3 is TGCGCCAGCAGCTTTTGGATCCCGGGAAACACCGGGGAGCTGTTTTTT. Translated, it gives CASSFWIPGNTGELFF.

This chain uses TRBV30 with TRBJ2-1; 10 bases align to TRBD2. V shed 3 bases and J 9 bases; nucleotides not matched to a gene: 11. The CDR3 sequence is 15 residues long. Germline V CDR1 and CDR2: GTSNPN, SVGIG (reference sequence). CDR3 region: CAWRASGSLISEQFF. DNA for the CDR3: TGTGCCTGGAGGGCTAGCGGGAGTTTAATCAGTGAGCAGTTCTTC.

The genes are TRBV10-3 and TRBJ2-2; D is possibly TRBD2 (5 bases). Germline lookup yields CDR1 ENHRY and CDR2 SYGVKD. The CDR3 has 16 amino acids. V gave up 0 bases and J gave up 6 bases, with 14 bases separating them. The CDR3 DNA sequence: TGTGCCATCAGTGAGTCGGGAGCAGGCGCGGCCGGGGAGCTGTTTTTT. This codes for CAISESGAGAAGELFF.

The V gene is TRBV28, the J gene TRBJ2-1, with 9 positions matching TRBD1. V shed 6 bases, J shed 1 base, and the junction held 10 bases outside the gene matches. Germline V gene data show CDR1 as MDHEN and CDR2 as SYDVKM. This CDR3 comprises 17 residues. The CDR3 region has the DNA TGTGCCAGCAGCTTTAACAGGGGGCCCAATTCCTACAATGAGCAGTTCTTC. As protein: CASSFNRGPNSYNEQFF.

The rearrangement uses TRBV5-1 and TRBJ1-6; D possibly corresponds to TRBD1 (5 bases). V lost 3 bases and J 10 bases, leaving 20 bases between the germline ends. Germline CDR1 is SGHRS and CDR2 is YFSETQ. This CDR3 comprises 16 residues. Here the CDR3 DNA reads TGCGCCAGCAGCTGGGGACTCAGACAGTCGGGGTCACCCCTCCACTTT. This codes for CASSWGLRQSGSPLHF.

The chain is built from TRBV7-9 and TRBJ1-4; D call uncertain. V shed 5 bases and J shed 5 bases, with 15 bases lying between them. Germline values: CDR1 SEHNR, CDR2 FQNEAQ (reference sequence). CDR3 size: 15 residues. In DNA form, the CDR3 reads TGTGCCAGCAGCCTAAGTACTGGGCCGAATGAAAAACTGTTTTTT. Its protein is CASSLSTGPNEKLFF.

The V gene is TRBV7-2, the J gene TRBJ1-4; D is uncertain. Trimming stripped 1 base from V and 3 bases from J, with 9 bases between. CDR1 is SGHTA and CDR2 is FQGNSA in the germline V gene. The CDR3 contains 15 residues. CDR3 sequence (DNA): TGTGCCAGCAGCTTAGGTCAGGTACCTAATGAAAAACTGTTTTTT. Its translation is CASSLGQVPNEKLFF.

The chain carries TRBV2 and TRBJ1-3; possibly TRBD1 for D (6 bases). This CDR3 is built from 14 residues. Germline lookup yields CDR1 SNHLY and CDR2 FYNNEI. Trimming removed 6 bases from V and 0 bases from J, with 9 bases in between. The CDR3 loop reads CASRPDSSGNTIYF. In DNA form, the CDR3 reads TGTGCCAGCAGGCCGGACAGCTCTGGAAACACCATATATTTT.

The chain uses TRBV19 and TRBJ1-2; 8 bases are shared with TRBD1. With V trimmed by 3 bases and J by 7 bases, 10 bases remained unmatched. The CDR3 extends over 15 amino acids. Looked up from germline, CDR1 is LNHDA and CDR2 is SQIVND (reference sequence). The CDR3 DNA follows: TGTGCCAGTAGTATCCCTTCACAGACAGGGGTTGGCTACACCTTC. Protein product: CASSIPSQTGVGYTF.

The gene calls are TRBV2 and TRBJ2-1, with 9 nucleotides matching TRBD2. In germline, CDR1 is SNHLY, CDR2 FYNNEI. V lost 4 bases, J lost 5 bases, and 12 bases stayed unmatched. This CDR3 contains 17 residues. Here the CDR3 DNA reads TGTGCCAGCAGTGCCCTTCTCTGGACTAGCGCGGACAATGAGCAGTTCTTC. Amino acid sequence: CASSALLWTSADNEQFF.

This chain uses TRBV4-1 with TRBJ1-4; weak D call: TRBD1 (5 bases). Between the trimmed V and J ends, which lost 7 bases and 7 bases, there was a span of 19 bases. This CDR3 has 15 residues. Germline CDR1 reads MGHRA; CDR2 reads YSYEKL. For the CDR3, the DNA is TGCGCCAGCACCACCGGCGGGGGGTATGGTGAAAAACTGTTTTTT. This gives the protein CASTTGGGYGEKLFF.

Here the CDR3 reads CASSALGVPGANVLTF. The CDR3 DNA reads TGTGCCAGCAGCGCCCTAGGTGTCCCCGGGGCCAACGTCCTGACTTTC. The chain couples TRBV9 to TRBJ2-6, with D unresolved. The CDR3 extends over 16 amino acids. The V gene lost 3 bases and the J gene lost 4 bases, with 14 bases spanning the gap. Per germline, CDR1 SGDLS and CDR2 YYNGEE.

The V call is TRBV11-2, the J call TRBJ2-4; D gene unclear. Trimming took 5 bases from V and 0 from J, leaving 11 bases between them. The germline CDR1 and CDR2 sequences are SGHAT and FQNNGV. This CDR3 spans 15 amino acids. CDR3 loop: CASSPDNLAKNIQYF. Here the CDR3 DNA reads TGTGCCAGCAGCCCAGACAATTTAGCCAAAAACATTCAGTACTTC.

This chain links TRBV5-1 with TRBJ1-3, with 9 bases matching TRBD1. V lost 4 bases to trimming and J lost 0 bases; unmatched junction nucleotides: 5. Germline values: CDR1 SGHRS, CDR2 YFSETQ. The CDR3 totals 16 residues. The CDR3 nucleotides are TGCGCCAGCAGCCCCACGGGACAGGGCTCTGGAAACACCATATATTTT. Protein sequence: CASSPTGQGSGNTIYF.

The rearrangement joins TRBV28 to TRBJ1-2; D not certain. The CDR3 runs 15 residues. Trimming took off 4 bases at V and 2 bases at J, with 14 bases between the two ends. Per the germline V gene, CDR1 is MDHEN and CDR2 is SYDVKM. CDR3 in DNA: TGTGCCAGCAGTTCTTCCTCCCCTAGGAACTATGGCTACACCTTC. Its protein product is CASSSSSPRNYGYTF.

Only one count was recorded for this clone. The chain links TRBV6-6 to TRBJ2-2; 11 bases match TRBD2. Germline V lookup: CDR1 MNHNY, CDR2 SVGAGI (reference sequence). The CDR3 length is 16 residues. J gave up 1 base and V 7 bases, and 5 bases lay outside the gene matches. The CDR3 region has the DNA TGTGCCAGCACCACTAGCGGGGGCCTGAACACCGGGGAGCTGTTTTTT. Amino acid sequence: CASTTSGGLNTGELFF.